The present T cell receptor (beta chain) was sequenced within a study of response to subunit inactivated influenza vaccine. This clonotype was observed at least ten times. Its antigen is still unknown. Overall study findings and caveats: That few new T cells are recruited by each seasonal influenza vaccination was the authors' suggestion.

The CDR3 is 16 amino acids. CDR1 is KGHDR and CDR2 is SFDVKD in the germline V gene. Unmatched junction bases numbered 9, after V lost 7 bases and J lost 3 bases. TCRdb reprocessed the RT-PCR reads via MiXCR and lists one record per CDR3 protein. The profile shows a few hundred thousand distinct CDR3 sequences, 10% to 11% of them singletons. The sample was PBMCs from blood, taken 45 days after vaccination. V gene TRBV24-1 combines with J gene TRBJ2-1; 9 nucleotides match TRBD1. The origin of this receptor is a man aged 50 to 59 who received an inactivated influenza vaccine. The CDR3 loop is CATSYPTGGNYNEQFF. In DNA, the CDR3 is TGTGCCACCAGCTATCCGACAGGGGGTAACTACAATGAGCAGTTCTTC.